The clone carrying this T cell receptor (beta chain) occurred many times. What it binds is unknown. The sample comes from a study of neurological immune-mediated disorders. Study-wide findings and caveats: CDR3 amino acid sequences found in expanded clones were never shared across subjects, suggesting private repertoires in all groups. Expansion of TCR clones was greatest in HTLV-1-associated myelopathy and smallest in multiple sclerosis, where it fell below that of healthy controls.

In every sequencing run, more than 200 million TCR-beta sequences were generated from 15-18 subjects. MiXCR, applied by TCRdb to the 5' RACE reads, yields one record per CDR3 protein. The sample consists of 30,000 to 40,000 distinct CDR3 sequences, more than 9.5% of them appearing once. As for time point: technical triplicate 1. The germline V gene encodes CDR1 SGHTA and CDR2 FQGNSA. V was pared by 2 bases and J by 6 bases, with 9 bases between. This CDR3 has 13 amino acids. This rearrangement joins TRBV7-2 to TRBJ2-3; no clear D gene. The material sequenced was PBMCs. The TCR was taken from a man in his sixties with HTLV-1-associated myelopathy (HAM/TSP). This chain's CDR3 is CASSLSPPDTQYF. The DNA of the CDR3 is TGTGCCAGCAGCTTATCCCCGCCCGATACGCAGTATTTT.